This T cell receptor (beta chain) originates from a study of blood T cell repertoires in COVID-19. Study background: Samples of COVID-19 (acute and convalescent) were obtained from the United States, Italy and Spain. In each case, the material was cDNA or gDNA derived from T cells, B-cell-depleted T cells, or PBMCs.

The CDR3 totals 14 residues. V lost 6 bases and J 0 bases, leaving 10 bases between the germline ends. Germline V gene sequence: CDR1 SGHDN, CDR2 FVKESK. Patients in Seattle were enrolled during active infection, then followed longitudinally. Source study methods: Amplification of reference gene primers was used by the study to estimate nucleated cell counts. The protocol was immunoSEQ multiplex PCR, while the TCRdb copy is restricted to in-frame clones and leaves out a portion. V and J calls plus clone size are reproduced from that table; the DNA served to infer D and trimming. Of some 70,000 clones in the sample, approximately 86% were seen once.

The source of this sequence is a man between 40 and 49 years old with COVID-19, enrolled during active disease. The sequenced sample was peripheral blood. The chain links TRBV14 to TRBJ2-3; D not resolved. The CDR3 spells CASRAGISTDTQYF. CDR3 DNA: TGTGCCAGCAGAGCAGGAATTAGCACAGATACGCAGTATTTT.